One T cell receptor beta chain is described in this entry. Measured with immunoSEQ multiplex PCR; TCRdb has only the in-frame clones, and not every one. The table has a few hundred thousand clones, more than 75% seen once. The data originate from a study of blood T cell repertoires in COVID-19. The sample taken for sequencing was peripheral blood. This TCR came from a middle-aged man with active or convalescent COVID-19.

This CDR3 reads CASSPVTGIGSPLHF. CDR3 nucleotides: TGTGCCAGCAGTCCGGTGACAGGCATAGGATCACCCCTCCACTTT. The chain links TRBV28 to TRBJ1-6; perhaps TRBD1 as D (6 bases). CDR3 length: 15 amino acids. The V and J ends lost 5 bases and 10 bases respectively, with 18 bases between them. Germline CDR1 MDHEN, CDR2 SYDVKM. The variable domain in full, completed from reference TRBV28 and TRBJ1-6, reads DVKVTQSSRYLVKRTGEKVFLECVQDMDHENMFWYRQDPGLGLRLIYFSYDVKMKEKGDIPEGYSVSREKKERFSLILESASTNQTSMYLCASSPVTGIGSPLHFGNGTRLTVT.